This TCR beta chain was documented in a study of T-cell memory formation after mild COVID-19 (TCRdb year 2021). About the study as a whole: TCR sequence clusters from the two donors were largely donor specific. T-cell clones expanding and contracting after mild COVID-19 in a couple of donors were tracked by longitudinal TCRalpha and TCRbeta repertoire sequencing. The cohort comprised two young, previously healthy adult volunteers, one female and one male. Study-wide findings and limitations: The study covered only a couple of mild cases, and larger cohorts including severe cases with pre-infection samples were considered necessary. The detection of some responding clones in pre-infection memory suggests that pre-existing cross-reactive memory T cells joined the SARS-CoV-2 response. Contracting CD4+ clones appeared mostly in the CM and EM memory subsets, whereas CD8+ clones were enriched in EMRA. Clones that contracted from day 15 to 85 showed balanced CD4/CD8 phenotypes, whereas a second wave of clones that expanded from day 15 to 37 leaned towards CD4+. Whether the second-wave clones peaking on day 37 were SARS-CoV-2 specific was not confirmed.

Sequencing used an Illumina NovaSeq 6000. TCRalpha and TCRbeta cDNA libraries were built by 5'RACE with constant-segment primers, adding sample barcodes and unique molecular identifiers. RNA was extracted from every sample with Trizol reagent. Amplification of the libraries took two PCR steps, and the second step added a second sample barcode plus Illumina TruSeq adapters. Sequencing of the libraries was done on an Illumina NovaSeq, producing 2 x 150 bp paired-end reads. The authors processed their data as follows. The reads were demultiplexed and collapsed into UMI-guided consensus sequences using migec v1.2.7. With mixcr v2.1.11, UMI consensuses were aligned to TRA and TRB V and J templates and assembled into clonotypes. Clonotypes were classified as expanded or contracted when called significant by both edgeR and NoisET, with noise models trained on biological replicates. For edgeR calls, the thresholds were a false discovery rate-adjusted p below 0.01 and a log2 fold-change of 1. As an exploratory analysis of dynamics, max-normalized trajectories of the 1000 most abundant clonotypes were examined with PCA combined with hierarchical clustering. Separately sequenced CD4+ and CD8+ repertoires were used to assign the CD4 or CD8 phenotype of responding clones. Using fastp trimming at Q25 and MiXCR clonotype assembly, TCRdb reanalyzed the public sequencing data and kept in-frame beta chains. Every CDR3 protein is listed once, alongside the most common genes and DNA of its rows. The V and J calls were determined by TCRdb, not by the authors. Recorded for this sample are 300,000 to 400,000 distinct CDR3 sequences; approximately 15% of them occurred a single time. About 20% of the sample belongs to the ten largest clones.

Sequences MNHEY (CDR1) and SVGEGT (CDR2) are obtained from the germline V gene. Trimming takes 5 bases from V and 2 bases from J, and the germline ends sit 15 bases apart. CDR3 length: 15 amino acids, cysteine to phenylalanine. The retained sequence is limited to the CDR3, 45 bases, with the frame set at the first base. A note on this clonotype: There is no known antigen for this receptor. There are no base qualities to consult, and no much larger clone falls within one base.

Ficoll-Paque density gradient centrifugation was used to isolate PBMCs. This receptor was obtained from a man aged 18 to 35 who had mild COVID-19 (a few samples of this study predate the infection). The sample titles of this study are shuffled in the database, so cell type and time point are left out; the donor was told from shared clones. The chain is made from TRBV6-2 or TRBV6-3 and TRBJ1-2; the D gene is perhaps TRBD1, from 6 matching bases. Sequences were obtained from PBMCs or a T cell subset sorted from them (not recorded which). The nucleotide sequence is TGTGCCAGCAGTCGGAGGGACACCGTAAACTATGGCTACACCTTC. It codes for CASSRRDTVNYGYTF.